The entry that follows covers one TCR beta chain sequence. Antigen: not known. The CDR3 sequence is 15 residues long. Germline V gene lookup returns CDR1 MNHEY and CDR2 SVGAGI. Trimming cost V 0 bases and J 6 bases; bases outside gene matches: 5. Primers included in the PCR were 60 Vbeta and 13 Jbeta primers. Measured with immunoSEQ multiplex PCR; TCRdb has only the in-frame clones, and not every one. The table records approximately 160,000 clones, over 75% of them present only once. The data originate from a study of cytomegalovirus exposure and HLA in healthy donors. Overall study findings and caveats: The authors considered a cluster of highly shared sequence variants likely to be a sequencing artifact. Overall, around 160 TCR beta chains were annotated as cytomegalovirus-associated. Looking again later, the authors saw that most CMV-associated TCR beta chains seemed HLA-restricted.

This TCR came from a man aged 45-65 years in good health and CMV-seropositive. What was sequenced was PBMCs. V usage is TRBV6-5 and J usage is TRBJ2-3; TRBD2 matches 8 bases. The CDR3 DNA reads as TGTGCCAGCAGTTACTCGACTAGCGCTGGGGATACGCAGTATTTT. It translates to CASSYSTSAGDTQYF.